These 29 T cell receptor beta chains share one sample of origin, sequenced in a study of a mutant IDH1 vaccine in newly diagnosed glioma. This sample's time point: week 35, safety follow-up. The vaccine gave 300 ug of a 20-mer mutant IDH1 peptide subcutaneously per dose. Their antigens remain unidentified. Assay used: immunoSEQ multiplex PCR; TCRdb lists only in-frame clones, some missing. The sample records approximately 66,000 clones, approximately 80% being singletons. The source was PBMCs, collected from a glioma patient whose treatment included an IDH1 peptide vaccine. The receptors were gathered from a man aged 25 to 40 with glioma.

The chain is built from TRBV2 and TRBJ2-3; TRBD2 matches at 8 bases. This CDR3 is 18 amino acids long. V gave up 6 bases and J gave up 1 base; unmatched junction bases: 15. Germline V CDR1 and CDR2: SNHLY, FYNNEI. The CDR3 loop is CASRMGLGSGKRTDTQYF. The CDR3 DNA reads as TGTGCCAGCAGGATGGGACTAGGGAGTGGAAAGCGCACAGATACGCAGTATTTT.

The chain joins TRBV28 to TRBJ2-4; 9 bases agree with TRBD1. The CDR3 is 16 amino acids. V lost 5 bases to trimming and J lost 1 base; unmatched junction nucleotides: 6. In germline, CDR1 is MDHEN, CDR2 SYDVKM. As DNA, the CDR3 is TGTGCCAGCAGTCCCTGGGACAGGGAGGCCAAAAACATTCAGTACTTC. Its protein is CASSPWDREAKNIQYF.

CDR3 nucleotides: TGTGCCATCCCATCGGGTCTCTCTGGAAACACCATATATTTT. Translating it yields CAIPSGLSGNTIYF. This chain connects TRBV2 to TRBJ1-3; D unresolved. This CDR3 has 14 residues. Germline V lookup: CDR1 SNHLY, CDR2 FYNNEI. Trimming removed 10 bases from V and 0 bases from J, with 13 bases in between.

The chain has TRBV11-2 and TRBJ1-6; D is uncertain. The CDR3 has 18 amino acids. Germline assignment: CDR1 SGHAT and CDR2 FQNNGV. V gave up 4 bases and J gave up 4 bases, with 20 bases separating them. CDR3 coding DNA: TGTGCCAGCAGCTCCTCTTCTAAATACGGGGATTATAATTCACCCCTCCACTTT. Residues: CASSSSSKYGDYNSPLHF. Filled out from reference TRBV11-2 and TRBJ1-6, the complete variable domain reads EAGVAQSPRYKIIEKRQSVAFWCNPISGHATLYWYQQILGQGPKLLIQFQNNGVVDDSQLPKDRFSAERLKGVDSTLKIQPAKLEDSAVYLCASSSSSKYGDYNSPLHFGNGTRLTVT.

The J gene is TRBJ2-3, the V gene TRBV11-2, with TRBD2 as a possible D gene (6 bases). Germline CDR1 and CDR2: SGHAT and FQNNGV. V dropped 0 bases and J dropped 0 bases, with 10 bases sitting between them. The length of the CDR3 is 16 residues. CDR3 in amino acids: CASSLEGGESTDTQYF. In DNA form, the CDR3 reads TGTGCCAGCAGCTTAGAGGGCGGGGAGAGCACAGATACGCAGTATTTT.

The sample holds one count of this clone. The rearrangement links TRBV27 to TRBJ1-5; D is undetermined. V was shortened by 2 bases and J by 5 bases, with 7 bases between the two germline ends. The CDR3 covers 13 residues. Germline assignment: CDR1 MNHEY and CDR2 SMNVEV (reference sequence). The CDR3 region has the DNA TGTGCCAGCAGTTTAGGTAACCATCAGCCCCAGCATTTT. Protein: CASSLGNHQPQHF.

This chain links TRBV15 with TRBJ1-6; 7 positions match TRBD1. This CDR3 has 14 amino acids. V shed 7 bases, J shed 9 bases, and the junction held 9 bases outside the gene matches. Germline loops: CDR1 LNHNV, CDR2 YYDKDF (reference sequence). CDR3: CATNGQVSGSPLHF. CDR3 bases: TGTGCCACCAACGGACAGGTATCCGGTTCACCCCTCCACTTT.

The chain recombines TRBV4-1 with TRBJ1-4, with D unresolved. The ends were cut back, 1 base at V and 1 base at J, with 10 bases in the middle. The length of the CDR3 is 16 residues. Per germline, CDR1 MGHRA and CDR2 YSYEKL. The CDR3 region has the DNA TGCGCCAGCAGCCAAGGGAGGGCGAGAACTAATGAAAAACTGTTTTTT. Translating gives CASSQGRARTNEKLFF.

This sequence joins TRBV6-5 and TRBJ1-5; no definite D call. There are 15 residues in the CDR3. Germline assignment: CDR1 MNHEY and CDR2 SVGAGI. Trimming pared 6 bases from V and 0 bases from J, leaving 12 bases between. The CDR3, as DNA: TGTGCCAGCAGGAGACGCTTCAATAGCAATCAGCCCCAGCATTTT. Residues: CASRRRFNSNQPQHF.

The genes are TRBV7-8 and TRBJ1-5, with a weak D call TRBD1 (5 bases). Germline V gene lookup returns CDR1 SGHVS and CDR2 FQNEAQ. This CDR3 comprises 16 residues. Trimming took 1 base from V and 1 from J, leaving 11 bases between them. CDR3 DNA sequence: TGTGCCAGCAGCTTAGGTATCAGGGTGAGCAATCAGCCCCAGCATTTT. Its translation: CASSLGIRVSNQPQHF. Together with reference TRBV7-8 and TRBJ1-5, the CDR3 gives the full variable domain: GAGVSQSPRYKVAKRGQDVALRCDPISGHVSLFWYQQALGQGPEFLTYFQNEAQLDKSGLPSDRFFAERPEGSVSTLKIQRTQQEDSAVYLCASSLGIRVSNQPQHFGDGTRLSIL.

This chain joins TRBV19 and TRBJ1-1; D unresolved. The CDR3 is made up of 15 amino acids. V shed 0 bases and J shed 0 bases, with 8 bases lying between them. Germline V gives CDR1 LNHDA, CDR2 SQIVND (reference sequence). CDR3 DNA: TGTGCCAGTAGTATAGATCGACCCTTGAACACTGAAGCTTTCTTT. Protein product: CASSIDRPLNTEAFF.

V and J are TRBV19 and TRBJ1-4, with D perhaps matching TRBD1 (6 bases). Germline loops: CDR1 LNHDA, CDR2 SQIVND (reference sequence). There are 15 residues in the CDR3. Trimming removed 4 bases at V and 0 bases at J, with 9 bases between. The CDR3 reads CASSTGAATNEKLFF. The DNA for the CDR3 is TGTGCCAGTAGTACGGGGGCAGCAACTAATGAAAAACTGTTTTTT.

This chain joins TRBV7-8 and TRBJ2-7; 9 bases map to TRBD2. V dropped 10 bases and J dropped 6; count of bases not matched to a gene: 10. There are 13 residues in the CDR3. Germline V gene data show CDR1 as SGHVS and CDR2 as FQNEAQ. CDR3 sequence: CAIAGGPTAEQYF. DNA of the CDR3: TGTGCCATCGCGGGGGGGCCGACTGCCGAGCAGTACTTC.

The rearrangement uses TRBV5-1 and TRBJ2-1; D may be TRBD2 (6 bases). Trimming pared 1 base from V and 7 bases from J, leaving 18 bases between. CDR1 and CDR2 from the germline V gene are SGHRS and YFSETQ. This CDR3 has 16 amino acids. In DNA form, the CDR3 reads TGCGCCAGCAGCTTGCTTAATCGGGGGTTGAGAAATGAGCAGTTCTTC. It codes for CASSLLNRGLRNEQFF.

V usage is TRBV5-6 and J usage is TRBJ2-5; no reliable D call. Germline CDR1 reads SGHDT; CDR2 reads YYEEEE. Trimming left V 4 bases short and J 8 bases short, with 9 bases between. The CDR3 is 11 residues long. CDR3 in amino acids: CASSLVGTQYF. The CDR3 region has the DNA TGTGCCAGCAGCCTGGTTGGCACCCAGTACTTC. Full variable domain (remainder filled in from reference TRBV5-6 and TRBJ2-5): DAGVTQSPTHLIKTRGQQVTLRCSPKSGHDTVSWYQQALGQGPQFIFQYYEEEERQRGNFPDRFSGHQFPNYSSELNVNALLLGDSALYLCASSLVGTQYFGPGTRLLVL.

CDR3 residues: CASTNDRVQGGYTF. DNA for the CDR3: TGTGCCAGCACCAATGACAGGGTACAGGGTGGCTACACCTTC. The V gene is TRBV7-8, the J gene TRBJ1-2, with 7 bases that match TRBD1. V gave up 7 bases and J gave up 7 bases; unmatched junction bases: 12. Germline loops: CDR1 SGHVS, CDR2 FQNEAQ. The CDR3 consists of 14 residues.

CDR3 sequence: CASSFRDFNEQFF. The CDR3 nucleotides read TGTGCCAGCAGCTTTCGGGATTTCAATGAGCAGTTCTTC. The chain couples TRBV11-2 to TRBJ2-1; the D gene is possibly TRBD2 (5 bases). Between the trimmed V and J ends, which lost 3 bases and 6 bases, there was a span of 9 bases. From germline, CDR1 is SGHAT and CDR2 FQNNGV. The CDR3 spans 13 residues.

The rearrangement joins TRBV11-3 to TRBJ2-2; D remains ambiguous. This CDR3 has 14 amino acids. Germline V lookup: CDR1 SGHNT, CDR2 YENEEA. Deletions cut 4 bases from V and 3 bases from J, with 9 bases between. CDR3 coding DNA: TGTGCCAGCAGCTGGAACACAGACACCGGGGAGCTGTTTTTT. Amino acids: CASSWNTDTGELFF. The whole variable domain, filled in from reference TRBV11-3 and TRBJ2-2, reads EAGVVQSPRYKIIEKKQPVAFWCNPISGHNTLYWYLQNLGQGPELLIRYENEEAVDDSQLPKDRFSAERLKGVDSTLKIQPAELGDSAVYLCASSWNTDTGELFFGEGSRLTVL.

For the CDR3, the DNA is TGTGCCAGCCGATCAGAAGGACAGGGTCACACAGATACGCAGTATTTT. It translates to CASRSEGQGHTDTQYF. This rearrangement joins TRBV2 to TRBJ2-3; 8 nucleotides align to TRBD1. V lost 8 bases and J lost 2; bases outside the gene matches: 12. Germline V gene lookup returns CDR1 SNHLY and CDR2 FYNNEI. The CDR3 extends over 16 amino acids.

This clone has a handful of counts. This chain uses TRBV6-5 with TRBJ1-1, with a possible D match to TRBD1 (5 bases). Per germline, CDR1 MNHEY and CDR2 SVGAGI. This CDR3 contains 13 residues. Between the trimmed V and J ends, which lost 8 bases and 8 bases, there was a span of 18 bases. CDR3 sequence: CASLSAGRFEAFF. The CDR3 DNA reads as TGTGCCAGCCTATCCGCGGGACGATTCGAAGCTTTCTTT.

The chain carries TRBV5-1 and TRBJ2-3, with TRBD2 identical over 14 bases. Trimming removed 5 bases from V and 2 bases from J; junction bases left unmatched: 7. This CDR3 is 17 amino acids long. Germline CDR1 reads SGHRS; CDR2 reads YFSETQ. The CDR3 here is CASSWGLAGDPTDTQYF. The CDR3 DNA follows: TGCGCCAGCAGTTGGGGACTAGCGGGGGACCCCACAGATACGCAGTATTTT.

The chain is built from TRBV19 and TRBJ1-1, with no clear D. The germline V and J ends were trimmed by 3 bases and 1 base, with 21 bases remaining between them. The CDR3 extends over 18 amino acids. CDR1 is LNHDA and CDR2 is SQIVND in the germline V gene (reference sequence). CDR3 in DNA: TGTGCCAGTAGTATTCCCCCTGCCCTGGCAGGTCAGAACACTGAAGCTTTCTTT. Translating it yields CASSIPPALAGQNTEAFF. The full variable domain, rest sourced from reference TRBV19 and TRBJ1-1, is DGGITQSPKYLFRKEGQNVTLSCEQNLNHDAMYWYRQDPGQGLRLIYYSQIVNDFQKGDIAEGYSVSREKKESFPLTVTSAQKNPTAFYLCASSIPPALAGQNTEAFFGQGTRLTVV.

The chain combines TRBV6-1 with TRBJ1-2; D is undetermined. The CDR3 spans 16 residues. The V and J ends lost 2 bases and 2 bases respectively, with 15 bases between them. Germline V gives CDR1 MNHNS, CDR2 SASEGT. In nucleotides, the CDR3 is TGTGCCAGCAGTGAAACCCTTTTTGGAGGCAACTATGGCTACACCTTC. Its protein is CASSETLFGGNYGYTF.

This rearrangement joins TRBV5-1 to TRBJ1-2; D unclear. This CDR3 is 14 amino acids long. In germline, CDR1 is SGHRS, CDR2 YFSETQ. Trimming removed 2 bases at V and 8 bases at J, with 16 bases between. CDR3 in DNA: TGCGCCAGCAGCTTCCGGGAGGGCGCGGGGGGCTACACCTTC. Translation: CASSFREGAGGYTF.

The chain carries TRBV5-1 and TRBJ2-5, with 10 bases fitting TRBD1. There are 14 residues in the CDR3. Unmatched junction bases numbered 5, after V lost 4 bases and J lost 5 bases. Germline V gene sequence: CDR1 SGHRS, CDR2 YFSETQ. The CDR3 protein is CASSRSGQGETQYF. Here the CDR3 DNA reads TGCGCCAGCAGCCGATCGGGACAGGGGGAGACCCAGTACTTC.

V is TRBV9 and J is TRBJ1-6; 7 bases line up with TRBD1. Germline-derived CDR1 and CDR2 are SGDLS and YYNGEE. There are 12 residues in the CDR3. Trimming at V came to 3 bases and at J to 15 bases, leaving 6 bases not matched to a gene. In DNA, the CDR3 is TGTGCCAGCAGCGCCGGGACAGATCACCTCCACTTT. It encodes CASSAGTDHLHF.

This rearrangement joins TRBV6-5 to TRBJ2-7, with TRBD1 as a possible D gene (6 bases). Germline V CDR1 and CDR2: MNHEY, SVGAGI. The CDR3 runs 15 residues. V was pared by 0 bases and J by 3 bases, with 12 bases between. CDR3 sequence reads: CASSYSKGEHYEQYF. DNA of the CDR3: TGTGCCAGCAGTTACTCGAAGGGGGAGCACTACGAGCAGTACTTC.

DNA for the CDR3: TGTGCCAGCAGCTGGGACAGGGAGGACACCATATATTTT. Residues: CASSWDREDTIYF. The V and J genes are TRBV11-2 and TRBJ1-3, with 9 bases fitting TRBD1. The CDR3 sequence is 13 residues long. Germline trimming cut 4 bases from V and 8 bases from J; bases unmatched to any gene: 3. CDR1 and CDR2 from the germline V gene are SGHAT and FQNNGV.

The chain is built from TRBV7-2 and TRBJ2-7; 8 nucleotides match TRBD2. This CDR3 has 16 amino acids. V lost 5 bases, J lost 0 bases, and 9 bases stayed unmatched. Germline loops: CDR1 SGHTA, CDR2 FQGNSA. Written as DNA, the CDR3 is TGTGCCAGCAGCAGACGGGGCGGGGGGAACTCCTACGAGCAGTACTTC. As protein: CASSRRGGGNSYEQYF.